The 25 T cell receptor beta chains below come from one sample, sequenced in a study of control samples from healthy donors and cancer patients. Assay: immunoSEQ multiplex PCR; the TCRdb copy retains only in-frame clones and omits some. The sample contains roughly 80,000 clones, about 87% of which appear only once. The material sequenced was PBMCs. These receptor sequences come from a woman aged 55-69 years with head and neck cancer.

This sequence joins TRBV5-1 and TRBJ2-2; D ambiguous. The CDR3 has 13 residues. V was pared by 5 bases and J by 4 bases, with 9 bases between. From germline, CDR1 is SGHRS and CDR2 YFSETQ. In nucleotides, the CDR3 is TGCGCCAGCAGTCCACCGACCACCGGGGAGCTGTTTTTT. This codes for CASSPPTTGELFF.

The DNA for the CDR3 is TGTGCCACCAGTGATGGCGGGACAGGGGACGCTGCGGGTTTAAGCTACACCTTC. Translating gives CATSDGGTGDAAGLSYTF. The gene calls are TRBV24-1 and TRBJ1-2; 10 bases align to TRBD1. The V segment lost 3 bases and the J segment 9 bases; nucleotides outside the gene matches: 18. Germline-derived CDR1 and CDR2 are KGHDR and SFDVKD. This CDR3 has 18 amino acids.

The chain links TRBV5-4 to TRBJ2-5; 11 nucleotides match TRBD2. The trim removed 2 bases at V and 4 bases at J, leaving 1 base unmatched. Per the germline V gene, CDR1 is SGHNT and CDR2 is YYREEE (reference sequence). This CDR3 is built from 14 residues. The CDR3 DNA reads TGTGCCAGCAGCTTTGGACTAGCGGGAGAGACCCAGTACTTC. Amino acids: CASSFGLAGETQYF.

The J gene is TRBJ2-3, the V gene TRBV10-3; D may be TRBD2 (6 bases). Looked up from germline, CDR1 is ENHRY and CDR2 is SYGVKD. V shed 4 bases and J shed 2 bases, with 22 bases lying between them. The CDR3 runs to 18 residues. CDR3 sequence: CAISGSQWGVSDTDTQYF. DNA for the CDR3: TGTGCCATCAGTGGGTCGCAATGGGGGGTATCGGACACAGATACGCAGTATTTT.

The rearrangement joins TRBV5-6 to TRBJ2-7, with D unclear. The CDR3 is made up of 14 amino acids. Germline V CDR1 and CDR2: SGHDT, YYEEEE. The V gene lost 1 base and the J gene lost 2 bases, with 10 bases spanning the gap. CDR3 residues: CASSLNSRPYEQYF. The CDR3 nucleotides are TGTGCCAGCAGCTTGAATAGCCGCCCCTACGAGCAGTACTTC. Together with reference TRBV5-6 and TRBJ2-7, the CDR3 gives the full variable domain: DAGVTQSPTHLIKTRGQQVTLRCSPKSGHDTVSWYQQALGQGPQFIFQYYEEEERQRGNFPDRFSGHQFPNYSSELNVNALLLGDSALYLCASSLNSRPYEQYFGPGTRLTVT.

V gene TRBV27 combines with J gene TRBJ2-7; D unresolved. Germline CDR1 reads MNHEY; CDR2 reads SMNVEV (reference sequence). The CDR3 spans 11 residues. V lost 4 bases and J lost 3, with 4 bases in between. As DNA, the CDR3 is TGTGCCAGCAGTTCCCGCTACGAGCAGTACTTC. It translates to CASSSRYEQYF.

V and J are TRBV6-5 and TRBJ2-7, with TRBD2 identical over 10 bases. The V gene end was trimmed by 4 bases and the J gene end by 3 bases; junction bases not matched to a gene: 6. The CDR3 is 15 residues long. Germline V CDR1 and CDR2: MNHEY, SVGAGI. The CDR3 protein is CASSFRTSGDYEQYF. Here the CDR3 DNA reads TGTGCCAGCAGTTTCCGGACTAGCGGAGACTACGAGCAGTACTTC.

This chain links TRBV3-1 (or the pseudogene TRBV3-2) with TRBJ2-1; TRBD2 aligns across 8 bases. CDR1 is LGHDT and CDR2 is YNNKEL in the germline V gene (reference sequence). This CDR3 has 15 residues. J gave up 6 bases and V 2 bases, and 6 bases lay outside the gene matches. CDR3 protein: CASSQSGGRFNEQFF. Written as DNA, the CDR3 is TGTGCCAGCAGCCAATCGGGGGGGCGCTTCAATGAGCAGTTCTTC.

The chain has TRBV6-5 and TRBJ1-1; 10 bases match TRBD1. Germline-derived CDR1 and CDR2 are MNHEY and SVGAGI. V lost 4 bases, J lost 5 bases, and 4 bases stayed unmatched. The CDR3 is 14 residues long. CDR3 sequence: CASSSGQGWTEAFF. CDR3 bases: TGTGCCAGCAGTTCGGGACAGGGGTGGACTGAAGCTTTCTTT.

The chain links TRBV9 to TRBJ2-2; D uncertain. The germline V gene has CDR1 SGDLS and CDR2 YYNGEE. The CDR3 sequence is 12 residues long. The germline V and J ends were trimmed by 2 bases and 5 bases, with 4 bases remaining between them. The CDR3 DNA sequence: TGTGCCAGCAGCGTTTTAACCGGGGAGCTGTTTTTT. Translated: CASSVLTGELFF.

The chain links TRBV24-1 to TRBJ2-2, with TRBD2 as a possible D gene (5 bases). The CDR3 loop spans 16 amino acids. The germline V gene encodes CDR1 KGHDR and CDR2 SFDVKD. Trimming took 0 bases from V and 5 from J, leaving 12 bases between them. The DNA for the CDR3 is TGTGCCACCAGTGATTTGTCCAGCGGAGGTACCGGGGAGCTGTTTTTT. It specifies CATSDLSSGGTGELFF.

The chain links TRBV12-5 to TRBJ2-1, with D perhaps given as TRBD1 or TRBD2 (5 bases each). Per germline, CDR1 LGHNT and CDR2 FRNRAP. This CDR3 is built from 15 residues. V was clipped by 7 bases and J by 9 bases, with 22 bases between them. CDR3 coding DNA: TGTGCTAGTGCCCCGGCTCAACCTCTTGGGGGTGAGCAGTTCTTC. Translating gives CASAPAQPLGGEQFF.

The chain joins TRBV7-3 to TRBJ2-3; D possibly corresponds to TRBD2 (5 bases). The CDR3 is made up of 12 amino acids. Germline CDR1 reads SGHTA; CDR2 reads FQGTGA. The V end was cut by 4 bases, the J end by 5 bases, with 7 bases between. CDR3 loop: CASSSAGDTQYF. The CDR3, as DNA: TGTGCCAGCAGCTCCGCGGGAGATACGCAGTATTTT.

The chain recombines TRBV4-3 with TRBJ2-1; 11 bases fit TRBD2. Germline V CDR1 and CDR2: LGHNA, YSLEER. The CDR3 totals 15 residues. With V trimmed by 5 bases and J by 8 bases, 8 bases remained unmatched. The CDR3 region is CASSKVSGRGDEQFF. DNA for the CDR3: TGCGCCAGCAGCAAAGTTAGCGGGAGGGGCGATGAGCAGTTCTTC.

This chain connects TRBV27 to TRBJ1-4, with TRBD1 as a possible D gene (5 bases). V was trimmed by 3 bases and J by 1 base, leaving 6 bases between them. Germline lookup yields CDR1 MNHEY and CDR2 SMNVEV (reference sequence). This CDR3 spans 14 amino acids. Here the CDR3 reads CASSFDRTNEKLFF. In DNA, the CDR3 is TGTGCCAGCAGTTTTGACAGAACTAATGAAAAACTGTTTTTT.

This chain connects TRBV5-3 to TRBJ2-2; D remains unclear. TRBV5-3 is classed as an ORF, of uncertain function. V was clipped by 1 base and J by 3 bases, with 7 bases between them. The CDR3 extends over 14 amino acids. This chain's CDR3 is CARSLRRDTGELFF. CDR3 coding DNA: TGTGCCAGAAGCTTGAGAAGGGACACCGGGGAGCTGTTTTTT.

V is TRBV7-9 and J is TRBJ2-1; no definite D call. The CDR3 totals 11 residues. The germline V and J ends were trimmed by 1 base and 8 bases, with 3 bases remaining between them. Germline loops: CDR1 SEHNR, CDR2 FQNEAQ (reference sequence). The CDR3 reads CASSLVDEQFF. CDR3 bases: TGTGCCAGCAGCTTAGTCGATGAGCAGTTCTTC.

This clone was picked up one time. The rearrangement links TRBV7-9 to TRBJ2-7, with 8 bases that match TRBD1. This CDR3 has 16 amino acids. The J segment lost 3 bases and the V segment lost 4 bases, leaving 11 bases of the junction unmatched. The germline V gene encodes CDR1 SEHNR and CDR2 FQNEAQ (reference sequence). CDR3 sequence reads: CASSSPSGQVDYEQYF. The CDR3 region has the DNA TGTGCCAGCAGCTCACCCTCGGGACAGGTGGACTACGAGCAGTACTTC. Full variable domain (missing parts from reference TRBV7-9 and TRBJ2-7): DTGVSQNPRHKITKRGQNVTFRCDPISEHNRLYWYRQTLGQGPEFLTYFQNEAQLEKSRLLSDRFSAERPKGSFSTLEIQRTEQGDSAMYLCASSSPSGQVDYEQYFGPGTRLTVT.

The chain recombines TRBV5-1 with TRBJ2-5; D tentatively reads TRBD1 or TRBD2 (5 bases each). V lost 4 bases, J lost 5 bases, and 12 bases lay in between. This CDR3 contains 13 residues. Germline loops: CDR1 SGHRS, CDR2 YFSETQ. The CDR3 nucleotides read TGCGCCAGCAGCGCACGATGGGGGGAGACCCAGTACTTC. It specifies CASSARWGETQYF.

The chain uses TRBV9 and TRBJ2-3; 10 positions agree with TRBD2. J gave up 4 bases and V 2 bases, and 1 base lay outside the gene matches. CDR3 length: 14 amino acids. Germline loops: CDR1 SGDLS, CDR2 YYNGEE. Here the CDR3 reads CASSVTSGPDTQYF. The CDR3 DNA follows: TGTGCCAGCAGCGTGACTAGCGGGCCAGATACGCAGTATTTT. Combining the CDR3 with reference TRBV9 and TRBJ2-3 gives the whole variable domain DSGVTQTPKHLITATGQRVTLRCSPRSGDLSVYWYQQSLDQGLQFLIQYYNGEERAKGNILERFSAQQFPDLHSELNLSSLELGDSALYFCASSVTSGPDTQYFGPGTRLTVL.

This clone was seen once. The CDR3 protein is CASSVIQGRNQPQHF. In DNA form, the CDR3 reads TGTGCCAGTAGTGTAATACAGGGACGCAATCAGCCCCAGCATTTT. The V call is TRBV19, the J call TRBJ1-5; perhaps TRBD1 as D (6 bases). V was shortened by 5 bases and J by 2 bases, with 13 bases between the two germline ends. There are 15 residues in the CDR3. Germline V gene data show CDR1 as LNHDA and CDR2 as SQIVND (reference sequence).

This chain uses TRBV6-1 with TRBJ2-6, with 8 bases aligning to TRBD1. CDR3 size: 17 residues. V lost 3 bases, J lost 1 base, and 5 bases stayed unmatched. Germline V gives CDR1 MNHNS, CDR2 SASEGT. The CDR3 loop is CASSETGAPSGANVLTF. CDR3 DNA: TGTGCCAGCAGTGAGACAGGGGCTCCATCTGGGGCCAACGTCCTGACTTTC.

CDR3 protein: CATSVLAGASYNEQFF. For the CDR3, the DNA is TGTGCCACCAGTGTACTAGCGGGAGCGTCCTACAATGAGCAGTTCTTC. The rearrangement uses TRBV24-1 and TRBJ2-1; 11 bases are shared with TRBD2. Germline V lookup: CDR1 KGHDR, CDR2 SFDVKD. With V trimmed by 5 bases and J by 1 base, 3 bases remained unmatched. The CDR3 is made up of 16 amino acids.

This chain uses TRBV7-2 with TRBJ1-3; no definite D call. This CDR3 has 15 residues. V was pared by 6 bases and J by 0 bases, with 12 bases between. The germline gives CDR1 SGHTA, CDR2 FQGNSA. CDR3 sequence: CASRIPGRSGNTIYF. Written as DNA, the CDR3 is TGTGCCAGCAGGATTCCGGGCCGCTCTGGAAACACCATATATTTT.

This chain links TRBV30 with TRBJ2-2; TRBD2 aligns across 7 bases. V trimming: 3 bases; J trimming: 5 bases; junction bases outside the gene matches: 6. The CDR3 contains 14 residues. The V gene's germline CDR1 is GTSNPN and CDR2 SVGIG (reference sequence). CDR3 DNA: TGTGCCTGGAGGAGACTAGCTAATACCGGGGAGCTGTTTTTT. Amino acids: CAWRRLANTGELFF.